The rows below give T cell receptor beta chains drawn from one sample of a study of shared clonotypes between healthy human individuals. Only in-frame clones appear in the TCRdb table, and some are missing; sequencing was by immunoSEQ multiplex PCR. The sample holds over a million clones, over 95% seen once. Specimen: naive CD4+ T cells sorted from blood. The source is a man younger than 45 in good health. CDR3s include the opening cysteine and the closing phenylalanine or tryptophan. The order of the fields is CDR3 protein, CDR3 DNA, J gene, D gene, V gene, clone size. A D gene is named only where the DNA matches it firmly. A clone size is listed for some rows: how often the clone was seen (once, few, many), or a class if it is expanded.

CASSSPGLAELQETQYF	TGTGCCAGCAGCTCACCGGGACTAGCGGAACTCCAAGAGACCCAGTACTTC	TRBJ2-5	TRBD2	TRBV5-6	NA
CASSLARREFETQYF	TGTGCCAGCAGCTTAGCTCGGCGGGAGTTTGAGACCCAGTACTTC	TRBJ2-5	TRBD2	TRBV7-9	NA
CASSQEGFLAGEQFF	TGTGCCAGCAGCCAAGAAGGATTCCTAGCGGGAGAGCAGTTCTTC	TRBJ2-1	TRBD2	TRBV5-4	NA
CASSPAAGTDTQYF	TGTGCCAGCAGCCCCGCGGCAGGCACAGATACGCAGTATTTT	TRBJ2-3	NA	TRBV7-2	NA
CAWSRPPNYGYTF	TGTGCCTGGAGCCGACCCCCTAACTATGGCTACACCTTC	TRBJ1-2	NA	TRBV30	NA
CASSEWREQYF	TGTGCCAGCAGTGAGTGGCGCGAGCAGTACTTC	TRBJ2-7	NA	TRBV6-6	NA
CASSYSPQQNTGELFF	TGTGCCAGCAGTTACTCCCCCCAGCAGAACACCGGGGAGCTGTTTTTT	TRBJ2-2	NA	TRBV6-5	NA
CASSEGPGNTIYF	TGCGCCAGCAGTGAGGGCCCCGGAAACACCATATATTTT	TRBJ1-3	NA	TRBV5-1	once
CVTGFDTGELFF	TGTGTCACGGGGTTTGACACCGGGGAGCTGTTTTTT	TRBJ2-2	NA	TRBV2	NA
CASSPWGAPRYEQYF	TGTGCCAGCTCACCATGGGGGGCCCCTCGCTACGAGCAGTACTTC	TRBJ2-7	NA	TRBV18	NA
CASSAFFGVNEQFF	TGTGCCAGTTCAGCCTTTTTTGGGGTCAATGAGCAGTTCTTC	TRBJ2-1	NA	TRBV18	NA
CASSPWSRPGSGNTIYF	TGTGCCAGCAGCCCATGGAGCCGGCCGGGCTCTGGAAACACCATATATTTT	TRBJ1-3	NA	TRBV11-2	NA